A selection of T cell receptor beta chains follows, all from one sample in a study of patients and donors after allogeneic stem cell transplantation. TCRdb processed the RT-PCR reads anew with MiXCR; each CDR3 protein has one entry. The data hold 90,000 to 130,000 distinct CDR3 sequences, with 35% observed a single time. Sequencing used blood, either unsorted or a sorted T cell fraction (not recorded which). These receptors all stem from a human donor who was either an allogeneic HSCT recipient or a stem cell or donor lymphocyte infusion donor (not recorded which). It is not recorded whose cells these are; they may come from a transplant donor. The CDR3 runs from the conserved cysteine through the conserved F or W. A D gene is named only where the DNA matches it firmly. Clone size is stated in some rows and not others, as once, few, many or a class when expanded.

.	TRBV15	TRBJ2-1	few	15	CATSREASSYNEQFF	TGTGCCACCAGCAGAGAGGCTAGCTCCTACAATGAGCAGTTCTTC
.	TRBV20-1	TRBJ1-5	few	13	CSASRGGPQPQHF	TGCAGTGCAAGTAGAGGAGGGCCACAGCCCCAGCATTTT
TRBD2	TRBV12-3/TRBV12-4	TRBJ2-1	.	12	CASSLVRGVMFF	TGTGCCAGCAGTTTGGTCCGGGGGGTAATGTTCTTC
.	TRBV7-2	TRBJ2-1	few	14	CASSHMDGAGEQFF	TGTGCCAGCAGCCACATGGACGGCGCAGGTGAGCAGTTCTTC
TRBD2	TRBV6-6	TRBJ2-1	.	15	CASSNPRLAENEQFF	TGTGCCAGCAGTAACCCGAGACTAGCGGAAAATGAGCAGTTCTTC
TRBD2	TRBV12-3/TRBV12-4	TRBJ2-1	.	15	CASNYLAASYNEQFF	TGTGCCAGCAACTACCTAGCGGCGTCCTACAATGAGCAGTTCTTC
.	TRBV5-1	TRBJ2-3	.	15	CASSLDRGLPDTQYF	TGCGCCAGCAGCTTGGACAGGGGACTTCCAGATACGCAGTATTTT
TRBD2	TRBV15	TRBJ2-1	.	17	CATSRDGGRAEDNEQFF	TGTGCCACCAGCAGAGATGGCGGGAGGGCCGAGGATAATGAGCAGTTCTTC
TRBD2	TRBV6-2/TRBV6-3	TRBJ2-5	.	15	CASSYLGLAEETQYF	TGTGCCAGCAGTTACCTGGGACTAGCGGAAGAGACCCAGTACTTC
TRBD2	TRBV5-5	TRBJ2-5	.	18	CASSAWTSGKVIVETQYF	TGTGCCAGCAGCGCGTGGACTAGCGGGAAGGTAATAGTGGAGACCCAGTACTTC
.	TRBV20-1	TRBJ1-4	.	14	CSARDLGGVEKLFF	TGCAGTGCTAGAGATCTAGGGGGAGTGGAAAAACTGTTTTTT
.	TRBV3-1	TRBJ1-1	few	15	CASSQGGGVRTEAFF	TGTGCCAGCAGCCAAGGTGGCGGGGTGAGGACTGAAGCTTTCTTT
.	TRBV6-5	TRBJ2-6	.	13	CASRGLGANVLTF	TGTGCCAGCAGGGGGTTAGGGGCCAACGTCCTGACTTTC
.	TRBV10-3	TRBJ1-5	few	12	CAISESNQPQHF	TGTGCCATCAGTGAGTCAAATCAGCCCCAGCATTTT
TRBD2	TRBV7-9	TRBJ2-5	few	16	CASSVRLAGHQETQYF	TGTGCCAGCAGCGTTCGACTAGCGGGTCATCAAGAGACCCAGTACTTC
TRBD1	TRBV20-1	TRBJ1-2	.	11	CSAWDSKGYTF	TGCAGTGCTTGGGACAGTAAGGGCTACACCTTC
.	TRBV15	TRBJ1-6	.	14	CATSRDGTNSPLHF	TGTGCCACCAGCAGGGACGGCACCAATTCACCCCTCCACTTT
.	TRBV5-6	TRBJ2-7	few	15	CASSFRTYRDNEQYF	TGTGCCAGCAGCTTCCGGACCTACCGGGATAACGAGCAGTACTTC
TRBD2	TRBV7-9	TRBJ2-1	.	15	CASSPSGRADNEQFF	TGTGCCAGCAGCCCTAGCGGGAGGGCCGACAATGAGCAGTTCTTC
TRBD2	TRBV20-1	TRBJ2-1	.	16	CSAREASGASYNEQFF	TGCAGTGCTAGAGAAGCTAGCGGGGCCTCCTACAATGAGCAGTTCTTC
TRBD1	TRBV5-6	TRBJ2-7	.	14	CASSLRQGDVEQYF	TGTGCCAGCAGCTTAAGACAGGGAGATGTCGAGCAGTACTTC
.	TRBV6-1	TRBJ2-7	.	13	CASTHRGGFEQYF	TGTGCCAGCACTCATAGGGGAGGTTTCGAGCAGTACTTC
TRBD2	TRBV28	TRBJ2-7	once	17	CASRLTGTSGRRHEQYF	TGTGCCAGCAGACTGACCGGGACTAGCGGGAGAAGACACGAGCAGTACTTC
TRBD1	TRBV20-1	TRBJ1-5	many	12	CSARTGREPQHF	TGCAGTGCAAGGACAGGGAGAGAGCCCCAGCATTTT
.	TRBV12-3/TRBV12-4	TRBJ1-3	few	18	CASRLGRQLLSSGNTIYF	TGTGCCAGCAGGCTAGGCCGACAGTTACTCAGCTCTGGAAACACCATATATTTT
TRBD2	TRBV5-1	TRBJ2-1	.	16	CASSFIAGGTYNEQFF	TGCGCCAGCAGTTTTATAGCGGGAGGAACCTACAATGAGCAGTTCTTC
.	TRBV28	TRBJ2-1	.	12	CASRNLLNEQFF	TGTGCCAGCAGAAACCTGCTAAATGAGCAGTTCTTC
.	TRBV28	TRBJ2-3	few	13	CASSFRFTDTQYF	TGTGCCAGCAGTTTCCGATTCACGGATACGCAGTATTTT
.	TRBV29-1	TRBJ1-2	many	12	CSVGEHNYGYTF	TGCAGCGTTGGAGAGCATAACTATGGCTACACCTTC
TRBD2	TRBV20-1	TRBJ2-1	.	14	CSATERGLGNEQFF	TGCAGTGCGACCGAGCGGGGCCTAGGCAATGAGCAGTTCTTC
TRBD1	TRBV15	TRBJ2-3	few	15	CATSRDADRHDTQYF	TGTGCCACCAGCAGAGATGCGGACAGGCATGATACGCAGTATTTT
.	TRBV20-1	TRBJ2-1	.	11	CSAREGVVPFF	TGCAGTGCTAGAGAGGGAGTAGTTCCGTTCTTC
.	TRBV14	TRBJ1-1	few	13	CASTLTTNTEAFF	TGTGCCAGCACCCTTACTACGAACACTGAAGCTTTCTTT
TRBD1	TRBV12-3/TRBV12-4	TRBJ2-1	few	14	CASSRGQGVDEQFF	TGTGCCAGCAGCCGAGGACAGGGGGTCGATGAGCAGTTCTTC
.	TRBV10-3	TRBJ1-2	few	13	CAISDGPSYGYTF	TGTGCCATCAGTGACGGACCGAGCTATGGCTACACCTTC
.	TRBV20-1	TRBJ2-7	.	16	CSARVGRAIIGDEQYF	TGCAGTGCTAGAGTCGGTAGGGCCATCATAGGCGACGAGCAGTACTTC
TRBD2	TRBV12-3/TRBV12-4	TRBJ2-1	.	15	CASSSVAGGGNEQFF	TGTGCCAGCAGTTCCGTAGCGGGAGGAGGTAATGAGCAGTTCTTC
.	TRBV6-6	TRBJ1-1	few	11	CASAAFTEAFF	TGTGCCAGCGCGGCGTTCACTGAAGCTTTCTTT
.	TRBV29-1	TRBJ1-2	few	15	CSVEVRSVANYGYTF	TGCAGCGTTGAAGTGAGGTCTGTAGCTAACTATGGCTACACCTTC